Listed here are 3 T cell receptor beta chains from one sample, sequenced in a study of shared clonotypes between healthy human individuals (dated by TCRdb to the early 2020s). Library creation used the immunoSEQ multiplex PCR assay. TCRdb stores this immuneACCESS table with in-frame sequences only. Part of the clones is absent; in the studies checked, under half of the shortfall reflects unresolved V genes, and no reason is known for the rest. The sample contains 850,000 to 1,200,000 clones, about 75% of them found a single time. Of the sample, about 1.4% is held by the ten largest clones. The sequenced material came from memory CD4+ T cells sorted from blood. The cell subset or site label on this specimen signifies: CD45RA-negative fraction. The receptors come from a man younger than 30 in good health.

CDR3 nucleotide sequence: TGCGCCAGCAGCCAAACTAGGAGCGGCAATGAGCAGTTCTTC. The encoded protein is CASSQTRSGNEQFF. This rearrangement joins TRBV4-3 to TRBJ2-1; D is perhaps TRBD2 (5 bases). CDR3 length equals 14 residues. Trimming removed 2 bases from V and 6 bases from J, with 11 bases in between. The germline V gene encodes CDR1 LGHNA and CDR2 YSLEER.

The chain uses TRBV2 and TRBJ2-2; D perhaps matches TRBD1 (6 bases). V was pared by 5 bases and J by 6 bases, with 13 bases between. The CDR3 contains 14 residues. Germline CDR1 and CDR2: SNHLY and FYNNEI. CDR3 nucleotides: TGTGCCAGCAGTCTACAGGGACCTCCCGGGGAGCTGTTTTTT. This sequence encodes CASSLQGPPGELFF. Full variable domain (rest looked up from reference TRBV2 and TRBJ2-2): EPEVTQTPSHQVTQMGQEVILRCVPISNHLYFYWYRQILGQKVEFLVSFYNNEISEKSEIFDDQFSVERPDGSNFTLKIRSTKLEDSAMYFCASSLQGPPGELFFGEGSRLTVL.

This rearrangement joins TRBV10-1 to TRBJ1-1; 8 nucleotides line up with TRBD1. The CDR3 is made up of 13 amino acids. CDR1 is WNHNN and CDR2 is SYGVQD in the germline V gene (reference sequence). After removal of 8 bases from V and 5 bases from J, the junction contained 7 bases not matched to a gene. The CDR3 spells CASQNRGETEAFF. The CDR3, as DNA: TGCGCCAGCCAAAACAGGGGGGAGACTGAAGCTTTCTTT.